This T cell receptor (beta chain) was sequenced in a study of blood T cell repertoires in COVID-19. Whole-study context: Italy, Spain and the United States were the sources of the convalescent and acute COVID-19 samples. PBMCs, B-cell-depleted T cells, or T cells were the source of the cDNA or gDNA that made up the material.

The method was immunoSEQ multiplex PCR; TCRdb's version includes in-frame clones alone and lacks a portion of them. The table has roughly 90,000 clones, about 85% seen once. Germline V gene sequence: CDR1 SGHTS, CDR2 YDEGEE. The length of the CDR3 is 13 residues. V lost 0 bases and J lost 4, with 7 bases in between. The source material was peripheral blood. This sequence was found in a human donor in a cohort sampled during active COVID-19. The chain couples TRBV5-8 to TRBJ1-1; no clear D gene. This chain's CDR3 is CASSLESFTEAFF. Written as DNA, the CDR3 is TGTGCCAGCAGCTTGGAGAGTTTCACTGAAGCTTTCTTT.